The 21 T cell receptor beta chains listed next were all sequenced from one sample in a study of blood T cell repertoires in COVID-19 (dated by TCRdb to 2020 to 2021). Libraries came from the immunoSEQ multiplex PCR assay. TCRdb retrieved this table from immuneACCESS and kept in-frame rearrangements only. Not all clones are present; in checked studies, unresolved V genes account for under half, and no reason is known for the remainder. This sample holds over 55,000 clones; about 90% were observed only once. The ten largest clones add up to approximately 8% of the sample. The sequencing input was peripheral blood. The receptors originated from a human donor in a cohort sampled during active COVID-19.

The chain combines TRBV9 with TRBJ1-2, with unresolved D. The CDR3 sequence is 15 residues long. With 3 bases removed from V and 4 bases from J, the gap between germline ends came to 16 bases. Per the germline V gene, CDR1 is SGDLS and CDR2 is YYNGEE. The DNA for the CDR3 is TGTGCCAGCAGCGCACCGCTAGGGAGCTCCTATGGCTACACCTTC. Amino acids: CASSAPLGSSYGYTF.

This chain links TRBV27 with TRBJ2-7, with D perhaps matching TRBD2 (6 bases). Trimming stripped 3 bases from V and 0 bases from J, with 12 bases between. CDR1 MNHEY and CDR2 SMNVEV come from the germline V gene (reference sequence). The CDR3 length is 15 residues. CDR3 loop: CASSFGSGFSYEQYF. CDR3 in DNA: TGTGCCAGCAGTTTTGGTAGCGGTTTCTCCTACGAGCAGTACTTC.

The gene calls are TRBV28 and TRBJ1-3; TRBD1 aligns across 7 bases. The germline gives CDR1 MDHEN, CDR2 SYDVKM. The CDR3 spans 21 residues. The J segment lost 0 bases and the V segment lost 2 bases, leaving 19 bases of the junction unmatched. CDR3 sequence (DNA): TGTGCCAGCAGTTTAATTCGCTGGGCGATGAATAGGGACAGCTCTGGAAACACCATATATTTT. This translates into CASSLIRWAMNRDSSGNTIYF.

V is TRBV6-6 and J is TRBJ1-5; perhaps TRBD1 as D (5 bases). Germline V gene sequence: CDR1 MNHNY, CDR2 SVGAGI (reference sequence). This CDR3 spans 15 amino acids. The V and J ends lost 2 bases and 7 bases respectively, with 15 bases between them. Here the CDR3 DNA reads TGTGCCAGCAGTTACCCCACGGAGGGGATACAGCCCCAGCATTTT. This translates into CASSYPTEGIQPQHF.

This sequence joins TRBV4-1 and TRBJ1-2; TRBD1 matches at 10 bases. Germline assignment: CDR1 MGHRA and CDR2 YSYEKL. The CDR3 consists of 15 residues. Trimming took 5 bases from V and 7 from J; bases not matched to a gene: 10. The CDR3 here is CASSGPGQGGPGYTF. The CDR3 DNA follows: TGCGCCAGCAGCGGCCCCGGACAGGGGGGGCCTGGCTACACCTTC.

The chain links TRBV20-1 to TRBJ2-3, with 11 bases lining up with TRBD1. The J segment lost 3 bases and the V segment lost 6 bases, leaving 20 bases of the junction unmatched. The CDR3 sequence is 19 residues long. CDR1 is DFQATT, CDR2 SNEGSKA, per germline (reference sequence). For the CDR3, the DNA is TGCAGTGCCAGTAAGGGGACAGGGGGTCACTTAGGGAGTACAGATACGCAGTATTTT. This encodes CSASKGTGGHLGSTDTQYF.

This chain links TRBV4-1 with TRBJ2-6; TRBD2 matches 8 bases. The CDR3 has 16 amino acids. Per the germline V gene, CDR1 is MGHRA and CDR2 is YSYEKL. J gave up 2 bases and V 7 bases, and 7 bases lay outside the gene matches. For the CDR3, the DNA is TGCGCCAGCAACCCGGGGGGGGGACCTGGGGCCAACGTCCTGACTTTC. Its translation is CASNPGGGPGANVLTF.

Remarks on this clone: Other DNA sequences in this specimen translate into the identical CDR3. In DNA, the CDR3 is TGTGCCAGCAGCGGAGACAGCTACGAGCAGTACTTC. Amino acids: CASSGDSYEQYF. V and J are TRBV9 and TRBJ2-7; perhaps TRBD1 as D (5 bases). The CDR3 has 12 residues. V was clipped by 3 bases and J by 3 bases, with 7 bases between them. From germline, CDR1 is SGDLS and CDR2 YYNGEE.

The rearrangement joins TRBV9 to TRBJ1-3, with 7 bases lining up with TRBD1. The germline gives CDR1 SGDLS, CDR2 YYNGEE. Trimming took 0 bases from V and 4 from J; bases not matched to a gene: 4. There are 15 residues in the CDR3. The CDR3 DNA reads TGTGCCAGCAGCGTAGCTACAGGGGAGGGAAACACCATATATTTT. Encoded protein: CASSVATGEGNTIYF.

The gene calls are TRBV9 and TRBJ1-2; tentatively, D is TRBD1 (5 bases). V was pared by 3 bases and J by 0 bases, with 27 bases between. Germline V gene lookup returns CDR1 SGDLS and CDR2 YYNGEE. There are 20 residues in the CDR3. In DNA, the CDR3 is TGTGCCAGCAGCGAGGGGCCGACAGCCTTACTACATAAGTCTAACTATGGCTACACCTTC. Encoded protein: CASSEGPTALLHKSNYGYTF.

The V and J genes are TRBV5-1 and TRBJ2-7; tentative D call: TRBD2 (5 bases). The germline V and J ends were trimmed by 4 bases and 7 bases, with 18 bases remaining between them. Germline loops: CDR1 SGHRS, CDR2 YFSETQ. This CDR3 region has 14 residues. The CDR3 region is CASSALPHGGEQYF. The CDR3 DNA follows: TGCGCCAGCAGCGCCCTCCCCCATGGCGGGGAGCAGTACTTC.

The gene calls are TRBV28 and TRBJ1-2, with TRBD1 as a possible D gene (6 bases). The CDR3 consists of 15 residues. The germline V gene has CDR1 MDHEN and CDR2 SYDVKM. Deletions cut 5 bases from V and 4 bases from J, with 17 bases between. The CDR3 here is CASSVRNRVIYGYTF. CDR3 sequence (DNA): TGTGCCAGCAGTGTCCGGAACAGGGTTATCTATGGCTACACCTTC.

V gene TRBV11-2 combines with J gene TRBJ2-7; 8 bases align to TRBD2. Germline values: CDR1 SGHAT, CDR2 FQNNGV. V was clipped by 5 bases and J by 0 bases; unmatched bases: 12. This CDR3 contains 17 residues. This CDR3 reads CASSPLVRRGASYEQYF. CDR3 coding DNA: TGTGCCAGCAGCCCGTTGGTGCGGCGGGGGGCCTCCTACGAGCAGTACTTC.

The chain carries TRBV27 and TRBJ2-7; no clear D gene. V was cut by 1 base and J by 2 bases, with 6 bases left in between. CDR1 MNHEY and CDR2 SMNVEV come from the germline V gene (reference sequence). The CDR3 loop spans 13 amino acids. CDR3 in amino acids: CASSLYSTYEQYF. The DNA for the CDR3 is TGTGCCAGCAGTTTATATTCCACCTACGAGCAGTACTTC.

The chain links TRBV21-1 to TRBJ1-2; the D call of TRBD1 is as the table states it, not checked on the DNA. TRBV21-1 is a pseudogene. The CDR3 extends over 20 amino acids. The DNA of the CDR3 is TGTGCCAGCAGCAAAGAAAGCCCCCAAAGGGACAGGGGACCTAACTATGGCTACACCTTC. Translating it yields CASSKESPQRDRGPNYGYTF.

The chain has TRBV27 and TRBJ1-2; TRBD1 aligns across 9 bases. The CDR3 runs to 16 residues. With V trimmed by 5 bases and J by 8 bases, 15 bases remained unmatched. CDR1 and CDR2 from the germline V gene are MNHEY and SMNVEV (reference sequence). CDR3 DNA: TGTGCCAGCAGTATACAGGGGGCGGGGGATTTGGGAGGCTACACCTTC. This codes for CASSIQGAGDLGGYTF.

The chain combines TRBV7-3 with TRBJ2-7; maybe TRBD1 (6 bases). V gave up 5 bases and J gave up 5 bases, with 16 bases separating them. The CDR3 spans 14 residues. Germline CDR1 SGHTA, CDR2 FQGTGA. The CDR3 DNA follows: TGTGCCAGCAGCCCTGAACAGGGATTCCACGAGCAGTACTTC. Translating gives CASSPEQGFHEQYF. Together with reference TRBV7-3 and TRBJ2-7, the CDR3 gives the full variable domain: GAGVSQTPSNKVTEKGKYVELRCDPISGHTALYWYRQSLGQGPEFLIYFQGTGAADDSGLPNDRFFAVRPEGSVSTLKIQRTERGDSAVYLCASSPEQGFHEQYFGPGTRLTVT.

This clone was picked up one time. The V and J genes are TRBV5-4 and TRBJ2-7; TRBD1 aligns across 7 bases. V lost 1 base, J lost 3 bases, and 1 base stayed unmatched. This CDR3 comprises 13 residues. Germline-derived CDR1 and CDR2 are SGHNT and YYREEE (reference sequence). For the CDR3, the DNA is TGTGCCAGCAGCTTGCCAGGGGGCTACGAGCAGTACTTC. Its translation is CASSLPGGYEQYF.

V and J are TRBV2 and TRBJ2-6, with 11 positions matching TRBD1. From germline, CDR1 is SNHLY and CDR2 FYNNEI. The CDR3 contains 21 residues. With 6 bases clipped from V and 1 base from J, the junction kept 17 bases outside the gene matches. The CDR3 DNA is TGTGCCAGCAGCGAAACCGGACAGGGGGCGATTTCGAAATCTGGGGCCAACGTCCTGACTTTC. It codes for CASSETGQGAISKSGANVLTF.

This chain links TRBV19 with TRBJ1-6; no firm D call. Between the trimmed V and J ends, which lost 1 base and 0 bases, there was a span of 4 bases. CDR3 length equals 15 residues. Germline lookup yields CDR1 LNHDA and CDR2 SQIVND (reference sequence). The DNA of the CDR3 is TGTGCCAGTAGTATAGCAGTCTCCTATAATTCACCCCTCCACTTT. Translating gives CASSIAVSYNSPLHF.

This clone was recorded only once. The CDR3 sequence is CASSSGTGNNYGYTF. Written as DNA, the CDR3 is TGTGCCAGCAGCTCCGGGACAGGGAACAACTATGGCTACACCTTC. V usage is TRBV27 and J usage is TRBJ1-2, with TRBD1 identical over 9 bases. The CDR3 runs 15 residues. CDR1 is MNHEY and CDR2 is SMNVEV in the germline V gene (reference sequence). J was trimmed by 2 bases and V by 6 bases; bases with no gene match: 7.